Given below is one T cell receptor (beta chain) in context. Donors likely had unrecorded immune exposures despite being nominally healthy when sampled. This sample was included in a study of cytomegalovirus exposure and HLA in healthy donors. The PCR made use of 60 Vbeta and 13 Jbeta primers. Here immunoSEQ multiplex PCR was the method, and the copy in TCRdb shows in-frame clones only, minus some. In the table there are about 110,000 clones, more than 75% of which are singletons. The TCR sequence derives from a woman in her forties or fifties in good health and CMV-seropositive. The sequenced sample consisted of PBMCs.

This chain's CDR3 is CASSLSGGASGNTIYF. The CDR3 bases are TGTGCCAGCAGCTTAAGTGGAGGGGCCAGCGGAAACACCATATATTTT. This chain uses TRBV7-8 with TRBJ1-3; D perhaps matches TRBD1 (5 bases). The ends were cut back, 2 bases at V and 4 bases at J, with 15 bases in the middle. Germline CDR1 is SGHVS and CDR2 is FQNEAQ. This CDR3 comprises 16 residues.